This TCR beta chain was sequenced for a study of OX40 agonist ivuxolimab in advanced cancers. Using immunoSEQ multiplex PCR, the repertoire was profiled, and TCRdb retains in-frame clones only, with some absent. The table shows just over 35,000 clones, with 76% occurring only once. Germline CDR1 and CDR2: MGHRA and YSYEKL. CDR3 size: 14 residues. V was cut by 1 base and J by 1 base, with 7 bases left in between. This receptor was obtained from an adult with an advanced solid tumor such as melanoma, head and neck, liver or kidney cancer. The specimen was CD4+ or CD8+ T cells sorted from blood, collected in a trial of the OX40 agonist ivuxolimab. The chain is built from TRBV4-1 and TRBJ1-1; D gene unclear. CDR3 region: CASSQGLRNTEAFF. The CDR3 DNA reads as TGCGCCAGCAGCCAAGGTTTAAGGAACACTGAAGCTTTCTTT.